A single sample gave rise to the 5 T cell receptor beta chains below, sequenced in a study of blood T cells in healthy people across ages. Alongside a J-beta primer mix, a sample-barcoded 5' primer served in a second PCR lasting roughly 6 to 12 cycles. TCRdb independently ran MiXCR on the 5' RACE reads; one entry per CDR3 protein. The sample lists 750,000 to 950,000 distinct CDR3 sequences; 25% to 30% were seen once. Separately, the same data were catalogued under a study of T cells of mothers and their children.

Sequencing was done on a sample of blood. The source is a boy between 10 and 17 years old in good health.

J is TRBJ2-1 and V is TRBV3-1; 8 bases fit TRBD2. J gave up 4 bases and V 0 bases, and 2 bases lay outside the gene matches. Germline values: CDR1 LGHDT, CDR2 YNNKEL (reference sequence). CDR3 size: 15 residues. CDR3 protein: CASSQDGGGYNEQFF. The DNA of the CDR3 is TGTGCCAGCAGCCAAGACGGCGGGGGGTACAATGAGCAGTTCTTC.

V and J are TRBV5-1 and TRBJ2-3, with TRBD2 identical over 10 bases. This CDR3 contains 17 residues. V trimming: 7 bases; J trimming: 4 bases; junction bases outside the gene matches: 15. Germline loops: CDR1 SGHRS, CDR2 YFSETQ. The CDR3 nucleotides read TGCGCCAGCGGCGGCGGTAGCGGGGGGTTCTCCGCAGATACGCAGTATTTT. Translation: CASGGGSGGFSADTQYF. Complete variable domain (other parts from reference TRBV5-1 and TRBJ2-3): KAGVTQTPRYLIKTRGQQVTLSCSPISGHRSVSWYQQTPGQGLQFLFEYFSETQRNKGNFPGRFSGRQFSNSRSEMNVSTLELGDSALYLCASGGGSGGFSADTQYFGPGTRLTVL.

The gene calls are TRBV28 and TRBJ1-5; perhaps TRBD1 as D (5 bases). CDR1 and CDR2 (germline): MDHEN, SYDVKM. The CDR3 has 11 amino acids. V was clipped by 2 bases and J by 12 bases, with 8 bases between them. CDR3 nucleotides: TGTGCCAGCAGTTTAGGGGGTTTCCAGCATTTT. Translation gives CASSLGGFQHF.

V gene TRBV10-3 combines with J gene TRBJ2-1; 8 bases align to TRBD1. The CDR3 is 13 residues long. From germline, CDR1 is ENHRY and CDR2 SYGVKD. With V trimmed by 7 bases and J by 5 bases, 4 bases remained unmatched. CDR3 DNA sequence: TGTGCCATCACAGGGGGCCCTAACAATGAGCAGTTCTTC. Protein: CAITGGPNNEQFF.

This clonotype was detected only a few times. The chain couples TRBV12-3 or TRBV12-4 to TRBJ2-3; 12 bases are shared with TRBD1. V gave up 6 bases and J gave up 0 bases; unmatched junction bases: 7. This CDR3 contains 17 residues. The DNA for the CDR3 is TGTGCCAGCAGGCGGGACAGGGGGCGTCCTAGCACAGATACGCAGTATTTT. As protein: CASRRDRGRPSTDTQYF.